Presented here are 14 T cell receptor beta chains from one specimen sequenced in a study of blood T cells in healthy people across ages. With a J-beta primer mix and a sample-barcoded 5' primer, a second PCR ran about 7 to 12 cycles. TCRdb used MiXCR to reprocess the 5' RACE reads, holding one entry per CDR3 protein. The data show around 650,000 distinct CDR3 sequences, approximately 40% seen once. Sequencing used blood. These receptors were collected from an elderly man in good health.

The chain carries TRBV9 and TRBJ2-1; 7 bases match TRBD2. The DNA matches TRBJ2-7 better at its end, which makes the J call doubtful. The germline V gene has CDR1 SGDLS and CDR2 YYNGEE. The CDR3 is 16 amino acids. CDR3 region: CASSPGFGGGYNEQYF. Written as DNA, the CDR3 is TGTGCCAGCAGCCCGGGGTTTGGGGGGGGTTACAATGAGCAGTACTTC.

This clonotype was detected only a few times. The chain carries TRBV11-2 and TRBJ1-6; 9 nucleotides agree with TRBD1. This CDR3 is 16 amino acids long. J gave up 8 bases and V 2 bases, and 7 bases lay outside the gene matches. The germline gives CDR1 SGHAT, CDR2 FQNNGV. The DNA of the CDR3 is TGTGCCAGCAGCTTAAGACGGACAGGGGTTTATTCACCCCTCCACTTT. This encodes CASSLRRTGVYSPLHF.

This rearrangement joins TRBV27 to TRBJ2-5, with 12 bases lining up with TRBD2. Per germline, CDR1 MNHEY and CDR2 SMNVEV (reference sequence). With V trimmed by 7 bases and J by 5 bases, 11 bases remained unmatched. This CDR3 is built from 16 residues. CDR3 residues: CASTPQGLAGMETQYF. CDR3 in DNA: TGTGCCAGCACCCCACAAGGACTAGCGGGGATGGAGACCCAGTACTTC.

This clonotype came up a few times. V is TRBV7-2 and J is TRBJ2-3; possible D gene TRBD1, 5 bases. Trimming took off 5 bases at V and 2 bases at J, with 11 bases between the two ends. The CDR3 has 14 amino acids. Germline V gene lookup returns CDR1 SGHTA and CDR2 FQGNSA. The CDR3 loop is CASSPRQTTDTQYF. CDR3 bases: TGTGCCAGCAGCCCACGACAGACCACAGATACGCAGTATTTT.

This clonotype occurred a few times. Being one base from a much bigger clone, this may be a read error. The rearrangement links TRBV20-1 to TRBJ2-5, with 8 bases aligning to TRBD2. The CDR3 runs 15 residues. V shed 3 bases, J shed 11 bases, and the junction held 17 bases outside the gene matches. CDR1 is DFQATT and CDR2 is SNEGSKA in the germline V gene (reference sequence). CDR3 sequence reads: CSASPLRAGAGKQYF. The CDR3 region has the DNA TGCAGTGCTAGCCCCCTCCGAGCGGGAGCAGGAAAGCAGTACTTC.

This clonotype was recorded a few times. The J gene is TRBJ2-5, the V gene TRBV7-8; 7 bases agree with TRBD2. The V and J ends lost 4 bases and 2 bases, in that order; junction bases with no gene match: 7. The CDR3 has 15 amino acids. Germline CDR1 SGHVS, CDR2 FQNEAQ. CDR3 in amino acids: CASSSLGRVQETQYF. The CDR3 nucleotides are TGTGCCAGCAGCTCCCTTGGGAGGGTGCAAGAGACCCAGTACTTC. Based on the CDR3 plus reference TRBV7-8 and TRBJ2-5, the full variable domain is GAGVSQSPRYKVAKRGQDVALRCDPISGHVSLFWYQQALGQGPEFLTYFQNEAQLDKSGLPSDRFFAERPEGSVSTLKIQRTQQEDSAVYLCASSSLGRVQETQYFGPGTRLLVL.

V usage is TRBV28 and J usage is TRBJ2-2, with D maybe TRBD2 (7 bases). This CDR3 comprises 17 residues. With 5 bases removed from V and 1 base from J, the gap between germline ends came to 17 bases. CDR1 is MDHEN, CDR2 SYDVKM, per germline. CDR3 nucleotide sequence: TGTGCCAGCAGTCCACCGGGGGGCGGTAGGAACACCGGGGAGCTGTTTTTT. Its protein product is CASSPPGGGRNTGELFF.

The chain joins TRBV12-5 to TRBJ2-3; D ambiguous. The CDR3 loop spans 11 amino acids. Per germline, CDR1 LGHNT and CDR2 FRNRAP. Deletions cut 1 base from V and 6 bases from J, with 2 bases between. The CDR3 is CASGLGDTQYF. CDR3 sequence (DNA): TGTGCTAGTGGTTTGGGGGATACGCAGTATTTT.

This chain links TRBV24-1 with TRBJ2-1; maybe TRBD2 (7 bases). From germline, CDR1 is KGHDR and CDR2 SFDVKD. The V and J ends lost 3 bases and 4 bases respectively, with 15 bases between them. The CDR3 extends over 16 amino acids. CDR3: CATSDGGGGTYNEQFF. The CDR3 bases are TGTGCCACCAGTGATGGAGGGGGGGGCACGTACAATGAGCAGTTCTTC.

J is TRBJ2-7 and V is TRBV20-1, with 8 nucleotides matching TRBD2. Germline CDR1 reads DFQATT; CDR2 reads SNEGSKA (reference sequence). CDR3 length: 13 residues. V shed 5 bases and J 6 bases; nucleotides not matched to a gene: 9. The CDR3 loop reads CSAPTSGLSEQYF. In DNA form, the CDR3 reads TGCAGTGCTCCTACTAGCGGACTCAGCGAGCAGTACTTC.

The rearrangement uses TRBV9 and TRBJ2-5, with a weak D call TRBD1 (5 bases). Matching the DNA end better, TRBJ2-7 makes the J call doubtful. The CDR3 length is 15 residues. The germline V gene has CDR1 SGDLS and CDR2 YYNGEE. For the CDR3, the DNA is TGTGCCAGCAGCGTATCCTCAGGGCAATTTTACGAGCAGTACTTC. Translated, it gives CASSVSSGQFYEQYF.

This clonotype occurred a few times. The gene calls are TRBV6-2 or TRBV6-3 and TRBJ2-7; D is ambiguous. The CDR3 extends over 14 amino acids. From germline, CDR1 is MNHEY and CDR2 SVGEGT. Trimming removed 2 bases at V and 0 bases at J, with 8 bases between. The CDR3 sequence: CASSYTGSSYEQYF. The CDR3 DNA follows: TGTGCCAGCAGTTACACGGGCAGCTCCTACGAGCAGTACTTC.

The V and J genes are TRBV29-1 and TRBJ1-1; D not resolved. The CDR3 covers 13 residues. Germline CDR1 and CDR2: SQVTM and ANQGSEA. V lost 0 bases and J lost 10, with 15 bases in between. In DNA, the CDR3 is TGCAGCGTTGAAGATTTGTCGGCTACGGGAGCTTTCTTT. It encodes CSVEDLSATGAFF.

The sample holds many counts of this clonotype. The chain combines TRBV2 with TRBJ2-1; 8 nucleotides line up with TRBD1. Germline V lookup: CDR1 SNHLY, CDR2 FYNNEI. The ends lost 3 bases at V and 2 bases at J; junction bases unmatched: 6. This CDR3 contains 16 residues. CDR3 amino acids: CASSDGQGATYNEQFF. Written as DNA, the CDR3 is TGTGCCAGCAGTGATGGGCAGGGGGCGACCTACAATGAGCAGTTCTTC.